Presented here are 13 T cell receptor beta chains from one specimen sequenced in a study of blood T cell repertoires in COVID-19. Libraries were prepared by immunoSEQ multiplex PCR; TCRdb keeps only in-frame clonotypes and omits some of them. The repertoire holds a few hundred thousand clones, with approximately 85% as singletons. Input material: peripheral blood. These receptors originate from a woman in her 70s with acute or convalescent COVID-19.

Only a few counts were recorded for this clone. The chain couples TRBV10-3 to TRBJ1-3; 7 nucleotides align to TRBD1. Germline loops: CDR1 ENHRY, CDR2 SYGVKD. V shed 10 bases, J shed 7 bases, and the junction held 7 bases outside the gene matches. The CDR3 length is 12 residues. DNA of the CDR3: TGTGCCACCCGACAGGGAGAGAACACCATATATTTT. Encoded protein: CATRQGENTIYF.

The chain has TRBV6-6 and TRBJ1-2; TRBD1 matches 9 bases. V trimming: 6 bases; J trimming: 8 bases; junction bases outside the gene matches: 7. CDR3 length: 13 amino acids. CDR1 is MNHNY, CDR2 SVGAGI, per germline (reference sequence). CDR3 nucleotides: TGTGCCAGCAGCACCCCGGGACAGGGAGGCTACACCTTC. Its protein product is CASSTPGQGGYTF.

This clone has only a few counts. The J gene is TRBJ1-5, the V gene TRBV4-1; 7 bases are shared with TRBD1. CDR1 is MGHRA, CDR2 YSYEKL, per germline. The CDR3 covers 15 residues. V gave up 4 bases and J gave up 6 bases; unmatched junction bases: 9. This CDR3 reads CASSPGQSRGQPQHF. The CDR3 nucleotides read TGCGCCAGCAGCCCGGGACAGAGTAGGGGTCAGCCCCAGCATTTT.

The V and J genes are TRBV9 and TRBJ1-2, with 8 nucleotides matching TRBD1. Germline CDR1 SGDLS, CDR2 YYNGEE. The ends lost 3 bases at V and 1 base at J; junction bases unmatched: 5. The CDR3 runs 15 residues. Written as DNA, the CDR3 is TGTGCCAGCAGCGGGTGGGACAGGAATAACTATGGCTACACCTTC. It specifies CASSGWDRNNYGYTF.

This rearrangement joins TRBV24-1 to TRBJ1-5; D remains unclear. Germline CDR1 and CDR2: KGHDR and SFDVKD. The V gene lost 4 bases and the J gene lost 3 bases, with 12 bases spanning the gap. This CDR3 has 15 amino acids. The CDR3 loop reads CATSDRSKTNQPQHF. Here the CDR3 DNA reads TGTGCCACCAGTGACCGGAGCAAAACCAATCAGCCCCAGCATTTT.

The V gene is TRBV12-3 or TRBV12-4, the J gene TRBJ1-4, with a tentative D call TRBD1 (5 bases). V lost 6 bases, J lost 8 bases, and 13 bases lay in between. The CDR3 runs 13 residues. This CDR3 reads CASRPAGGEKLFF. CDR3 coding DNA: TGTGCCAGCAGGCCAGCCGGGGGGGAAAAACTGTTTTTT.

J is TRBJ2-4 and V is TRBV6-2 or TRBV6-3; tentative D call: TRBD2 (5 bases). The CDR3 sequence is 16 residues long. Germline V gene sequence: CDR1 MNHEY, CDR2 SVGEGT. With 3 bases removed from V and 6 bases from J, the gap between germline ends came to 18 bases. In DNA, the CDR3 is TGTGCCAGCAGTTATAGCTCGGGGTCCATCAGAAACATTCAGTACTTC. Protein product: CASSYSSGSIRNIQYF.

The chain employs TRBV9 and TRBJ1-4, with D perhaps TRBD1 (5 bases). CDR1 is SGDLS and CDR2 is YYNGEE in the germline V gene. The CDR3 runs to 16 residues. The ends were cut back, 5 bases at V and 8 bases at J, with 22 bases in the middle. CDR3 DNA sequence: TGTGCCAGCAGTAGAGCTTTTGGGGCCCGGAGCGAAAAACTGTTTTTT. The encoded protein is CASSRAFGARSEKLFF.

The J gene is TRBJ2-7, the V gene TRBV6-5, with D possibly TRBD1 on 6 matching bases. Trimming stripped 7 bases from V and 2 bases from J, with 15 bases between. This CDR3 region has 14 residues. The germline V gene encodes CDR1 MNHEY and CDR2 SVGAGI. The chain's CDR3 is CASKLDPGAYEQYF. The CDR3 nucleotides read TGTGCCAGCAAACTGGACCCAGGGGCCTACGAGCAGTACTTC.

The chain joins TRBV6-5 to TRBJ1-1; D remains unclear. Germline CDR1 and CDR2: MNHEY and SVGAGI. The ends were cut back, 6 bases at V and 0 bases at J, with 8 bases in the middle. CDR3 length: 13 amino acids. CDR3 coding DNA: TGTGCCAGCAGCAGAGCGATGAACACTGAAGCTTTCTTT. This sequence encodes CASSRAMNTEAFF.

This sequence joins TRBV15 and TRBJ2-4; 8 bases fit TRBD2. Per germline, CDR1 LNHNV and CDR2 YYDKDF (reference sequence). V was clipped by 3 bases and J by 1 base; unmatched bases: 17. CDR3 length: 20 amino acids. The CDR3 coding sequence is TGTGCCACCAGCAGCGCCATCAGGGAGGGTCGCGGGGGGGCCAAAAACATTCAGTACTTC. This gives the protein CATSSAIREGRGGAKNIQYF.

The rearrangement links TRBV12-3 or TRBV12-4 to TRBJ1-2, with D unclear. The CDR3 has 13 amino acids. V was shortened by 4 bases and J by 3 bases, with 9 bases between the two germline ends. The CDR3 nucleotides are TGTGCCAGCAGTTCTACAGCATACTATGGCTACACCTTC. As protein: CASSSTAYYGYTF.

This chain uses TRBV7-9 with TRBJ2-1, with 8 positions matching TRBD1. The CDR3 contains 14 residues. From germline, CDR1 is SEHNR and CDR2 FQNEAQ (reference sequence). The V gene end was trimmed by 5 bases and the J gene end by 5 bases; junction bases not matched to a gene: 5. The CDR3 bases are TGTGCCAGCAGCACGGACAGGGCGGACAATGAGCAGTTCTTC. It yields the protein CASSTDRADNEQFF.